The entry below describes one T cell receptor beta chain. Its antigen remains unidentified. One base away lies a much larger clone, so this may be a sequencing read error. The entry originates in a study of response to subunit inactivated influenza vaccine. Overall study results and limits: After each seasonal influenza vaccination, few new T cells are recruited, the authors suggested.

TCRdb reprocessed the RT-PCR reads with MiXCR, giving one entry per CDR3 protein. The data contain over 400,000 distinct CDR3 sequences, 10% to 11% of them singletons. Germline CDR1 is ENHRY and CDR2 is SYGVKD. CDR3 size: 15 residues. This receptor was obtained from a man aged 50 or older who received an inactivated influenza vaccine. The gene calls are TRBV10-3 and TRBJ2-1; D tentatively fits TRBD1 or TRBD2 (5 bases each). The sequencing here drew on PBMCs from blood, taken roughly 46 days after vaccination. The CDR3 nucleotides are TGTGCCATCAGTGAGCATGAGGGATGGGGCAATGAGAAGTTCTTC. Translation: CAISEHEGWGNEKFF.